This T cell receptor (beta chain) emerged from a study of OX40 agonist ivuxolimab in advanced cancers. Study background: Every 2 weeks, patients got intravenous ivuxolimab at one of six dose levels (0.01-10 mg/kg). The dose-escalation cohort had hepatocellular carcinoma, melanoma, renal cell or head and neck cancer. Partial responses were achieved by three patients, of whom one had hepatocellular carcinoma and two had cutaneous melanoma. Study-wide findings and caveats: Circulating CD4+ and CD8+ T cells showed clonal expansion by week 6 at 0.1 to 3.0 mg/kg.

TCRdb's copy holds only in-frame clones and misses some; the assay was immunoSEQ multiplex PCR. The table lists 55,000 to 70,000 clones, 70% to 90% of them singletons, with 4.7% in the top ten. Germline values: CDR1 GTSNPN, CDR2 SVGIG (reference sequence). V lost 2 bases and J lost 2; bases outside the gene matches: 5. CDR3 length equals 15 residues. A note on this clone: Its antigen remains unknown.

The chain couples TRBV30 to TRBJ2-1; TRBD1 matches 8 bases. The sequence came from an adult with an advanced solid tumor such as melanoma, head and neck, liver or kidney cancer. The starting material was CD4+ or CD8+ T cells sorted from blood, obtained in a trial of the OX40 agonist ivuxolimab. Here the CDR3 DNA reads TGTGCCTGGAGTCCCGGGACAGGAGCCTACAATGAGCAGTTCTTC. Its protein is CAWSPGTGAYNEQFF.